One sample yielded the 28 T cell receptor beta chains listed below, sequenced in a study of shared clonotypes between healthy human individuals (dated by TCRdb to 2020 to 2022). The method behind the library was the immunoSEQ multiplex PCR assay. Here the immuneACCESS table is served through TCRdb, limited to in-frame sequences with V and J called. Missing clones are a known gap in these copies; in checked studies unresolved V genes cover under half, and the rest lacks a known reason. The sample contains 2 million to 2.5 million clones, 80% to 95% of them found a single time. 0.35% to 0.45% of the sample is taken by the ten largest. The material sequenced was naive CD4+ T cells from PBMCs. What the cell subset or site label conveys for this sample: CD45RA+ positively selected. These receptors were taken from a young man in good health. Some clones in this sample may be carry-over from other donors' samples.

The chain has TRBV27 and TRBJ2-3; D remains ambiguous. Germline V lookup: CDR1 MNHEY, CDR2 SMNVEV (reference sequence). The CDR3 spans 12 residues. Deletions cut 4 bases from V and 1 base from J, with 3 bases between. The CDR3 is CASSYRTDTQYF. The CDR3 nucleotides read TGTGCCAGCAGTTATCGCACAGATACGCAGTATTTT.

The chain carries TRBV2 and TRBJ2-4; D is uncertain. Trimming pared 7 bases from V and 2 bases from J, leaving 18 bases between. The CDR3 runs 16 residues. The germline CDR1 and CDR2 sequences are SNHLY and FYNNEI. DNA of the CDR3: TGTGCCAGCAAGGTCGAGTTGGTGATGCCCAAAAACATTCAGTACTTC. Translated, it gives CASKVELVMPKNIQYF.

The chain combines TRBV14 with TRBJ2-3, with 15 positions matching TRBD2. The V and J ends lost 4 bases and 8 bases, in that order; junction bases with no gene match: 10. Germline lookup yields CDR1 SGHDN and CDR2 FVKESK. The CDR3 loop spans 17 amino acids. CDR3 loop: CASSPPGLAGGPGTQYF. The CDR3 DNA follows: TGTGCCAGCAGCCCACCCGGACTAGCGGGAGGGCCGGGTACGCAGTATTTT.

V and J are TRBV27 and TRBJ1-1; D possibly corresponds to TRBD1 (5 bases). This CDR3 spans 17 amino acids. V shed 1 base and J shed 4 bases, with 19 bases lying between them. CDR1 and CDR2 (germline): MNHEY, SMNVEV (reference sequence). This CDR3 reads CASSLLTPRGVSTEAFF. The CDR3 nucleotides read TGTGCCAGCAGTTTATTAACCCCAAGGGGCGTCAGCACTGAAGCTTTCTTT.

The chain is built from TRBV9 and TRBJ1-2; TRBD1 matches at 8 bases. V dropped 4 bases and J dropped 4; count of bases not matched to a gene: 9. Germline values: CDR1 SGDLS, CDR2 YYNGEE. The CDR3 has 15 amino acids. CDR3 DNA sequence: TGTGCCAGCAGCTCGCAGAGCACAGGGGGCTATGGCTACACCTTC. As protein: CASSSQSTGGYGYTF.

V gene TRBV28 combines with J gene TRBJ2-7; weak D call: TRBD2 (7 bases). This CDR3 comprises 16 residues. Germline V gene sequence: CDR1 MDHEN, CDR2 SYDVKM. Trimming left V 10 bases short and J 2 bases short, with 24 bases between. DNA of the CDR3: TGTGCCATCAATGAGGGGGGGGTGAACCCAACCTACGAGCAGTACTTC. This encodes CAINEGGVNPTYEQYF.

The chain has TRBV29-1 and TRBJ1-2, with D tentatively TRBD1 (6 bases). This CDR3 is 13 amino acids long. The germline V gene encodes CDR1 SQVTM and CDR2 ANQGSEA. Trimming left V 5 bases short and J 2 bases short, with 12 bases between. The CDR3 reads CSVHGTTNYGYTF. CDR3 DNA sequence: TGCAGCGTTCATGGGACAACCAACTATGGCTACACCTTC.

V is TRBV7-6 and J is TRBJ1-4; TRBD1 aligns across 8 bases. There are 15 residues in the CDR3. The V gene's germline CDR1 is SGHVS and CDR2 FNYEAQ. Trimming removed 6 bases from V and 7 bases from J; junction bases left unmatched: 10. CDR3 in amino acids: CASSFTGGRSEKLFF. CDR3 DNA: TGTGCCAGCAGTTTCACAGGGGGAAGGAGTGAAAAACTGTTTTTT.

Worth noting for this clone: Within the sample, other DNA sequences also encode this same CDR3. The V and J genes are TRBV27 and TRBJ2-7; 9 bases match TRBD2. V trimming: 3 bases; J trimming: 3 bases; junction bases outside the gene matches: 3. Germline V lookup: CDR1 MNHEY, CDR2 SMNVEV (reference sequence). The CDR3 extends over 14 amino acids. The CDR3, as DNA: TGTGCCAGCAGTTTCCTAGCGGGAAACTACGAGCAGTACTTC. Its translation: CASSFLAGNYEQYF.

The chain uses TRBV19 and TRBJ1-1; D not resolved. Germline V gives CDR1 LNHDA, CDR2 SQIVND (reference sequence). V was clipped by 7 bases and J by 5 bases, with 14 bases between them. This CDR3 spans 13 amino acids. CDR3 amino acids: CASTGPLGTEAFF. In nucleotides, the CDR3 is TGTGCCAGTACCGGACCCCTAGGGACTGAAGCTTTCTTT.

This clone appeared a few times. This sequence joins TRBV5-1 and TRBJ2-7; 10 bases align to TRBD2. CDR1 and CDR2 (germline): SGHRS, YFSETQ. This CDR3 has 13 amino acids. Trimming cost V 4 bases and J 7 bases; bases outside gene matches: 5. CDR3 region: CASSLGTSDEQYF. DNA of the CDR3: TGCGCCAGCAGCCTCGGGACTAGCGATGAGCAGTACTTC.

The V gene is TRBV12-5, the J gene TRBJ2-1; 8 bases line up with TRBD2. Germline V gene data show CDR1 as LGHNT and CDR2 as FRNRAP. Germline trimming cut 0 bases from V and 2 bases from J; bases unmatched to any gene: 6. CDR3 size: 17 residues. The CDR3 DNA follows: TGTGCTAGTGGTTTGGTATCCCGGCGGGAGGCCTACAATGAGCAGTTCTTC. Translation gives CASGLVSRREAYNEQFF.

Concerning this clone itself: Other DNA variants within this sample encode the same CDR3. The chain joins TRBV28 to TRBJ2-4, with TRBD2 matching over 7 bases. Germline lookup yields CDR1 MDHEN and CDR2 SYDVKM. This CDR3 comprises 14 residues. The ends lost 6 bases at V and 0 bases at J; junction bases unmatched: 2. The CDR3 DNA is TGTGCCAGCAGCCCGGGGGGAGCCAAAAACATTCAGTACTTC. This codes for CASSPGGAKNIQYF.

This clone has a single count. Other DNA sequences in the same sample also yield this CDR3. The chain links TRBV6-5 to TRBJ2-1; no clear D. Germline V gene sequence: CDR1 MNHEY, CDR2 SVGAGI. The CDR3 is made up of 15 amino acids. V shed 0 bases and J shed 1 base, with 7 bases lying between them. CDR3 residues: CASSYSRASYNEQFF. The CDR3 DNA reads as TGTGCCAGCAGTTACTCCCGGGCATCCTACAATGAGCAGTTCTTC.

Points on this clone: The same CDR3 is also encoded by other DNA sequences in this sample. The chain employs TRBV28 and TRBJ2-7; D gene unclear. The V end lost 4 bases, the J end lost 1 base, and 11 bases lay between the germline ends. This CDR3 is 14 amino acids long. CDR1 is MDHEN, CDR2 SYDVKM, per germline. CDR3 in DNA: TGTGCCAGCAGTTGGGTCGTGGGGTCCTACGAGCAGTACTTC. Translated: CASSWVVGSYEQYF.

The rearrangement joins TRBV6-8 to TRBJ2-5, with 8 bases matching TRBD2. The trim removed 5 bases at V and 1 base at J, leaving 9 bases unmatched. Germline lookup yields CDR1 MNHGY and CDR2 SAAAGT. This CDR3 is 16 amino acids long. The CDR3 nucleotides are TGTGCCAGCAGTGCCCATAGCGGGGAAAGCCAAGAGACCCAGTACTTC. Translating gives CASSAHSGESQETQYF.

Remarks on this clone: Compared with germline, one end of the junction differs, possibly owing to a read error. The chain is built from TRBV7-3 and TRBJ1-2, with D possibly TRBD1 on 6 matching bases. The length of the CDR3 is 13 residues. Per the germline V gene, CDR1 is SGHTA and CDR2 is FQGTGA. CDR3 sequence: CASSLTLQGSYAF. The CDR3, as DNA: TGTGCCAGCAGCTTAACACTCCAGGGGAGCTACGCCTTC.

The genes are TRBV19 and TRBJ1-1; the D is unclear. The germline gives CDR1 LNHDA, CDR2 SQIVND (reference sequence). V was cut by 7 bases and J by 3 bases, with 15 bases left in between. CDR3 length: 14 residues. The CDR3 sequence is CASTPGSVYTEAFF. DNA for the CDR3: TGTGCCAGTACCCCGGGGTCAGTTTACACTGAAGCTTTCTTT.

CDR3 nucleotides: TGTGCCAGCAGCCGTAGGTCGGCGGACCCCGCCTACAATGAGCAGTTCTTC. It yields the protein CASSRRSADPAYNEQFF. The chain combines TRBV11-2 with TRBJ2-1; unclear D gene. Germline CDR1 SGHAT, CDR2 FQNNGV. Trimming pared 5 bases from V and 2 bases from J, leaving 19 bases between. The CDR3 sequence is 17 residues long.

This chain links TRBV5-6 with TRBJ2-3; TRBD1 aligns across 8 bases. Per the germline V gene, CDR1 is SGHDT and CDR2 is YYEEEE. Trimming cost V 4 bases and J 6 bases; bases outside gene matches: 10. CDR3 size: 15 residues. The CDR3 DNA follows: TGTGCCAGCAGCGCAGGACAGGGTTTCGGGGATACGCAGTATTTT. It encodes CASSAGQGFGDTQYF.

The gene calls are TRBV5-1 and TRBJ2-1; possibly TRBD2 for D (6 bases). The V and J ends lost 4 bases and 2 bases respectively, with 13 bases between them. Per the germline V gene, CDR1 is SGHRS and CDR2 is YFSETQ. The CDR3 extends over 15 amino acids. The CDR3 nucleotides read TGCGCCAGCAGCCTGGGACTCCTGGCCTACAATGAGCAGTTCTTC. It translates to CASSLGLLAYNEQFF.

This chain joins TRBV18 and TRBJ2-3; D not certain. V gave up 4 bases and J gave up 2 bases, with 16 bases separating them. The CDR3 is made up of 16 amino acids. CDR1 is KGHSH, CDR2 LQKENI, per germline. CDR3 residues: CASSQDGPEITDTQYF. As DNA, the CDR3 is TGTGCCAGCTCACAGGACGGGCCAGAAATCACAGATACGCAGTATTTT.

The chain recombines TRBV27 with TRBJ1-5; D is unclear. Germline V gene data show CDR1 as MNHEY and CDR2 as SMNVEV (reference sequence). There are 14 residues in the CDR3. V dropped 10 bases and J dropped 3 bases, with 16 bases sitting between them. DNA of the CDR3: TGTGCCACCAGGACCCGAGGGTCCAATCAGCCCCAGCATTTT. Translating gives CATRTRGSNQPQHF.

The chain joins TRBV5-4 to TRBJ1-2, with 8 bases aligning to TRBD1. Germline V CDR1 and CDR2: SGHNT, YYREEE (reference sequence). The V and J ends lost 0 bases and 3 bases, in that order; junction bases with no gene match: 4. The CDR3 sequence is 15 residues long. The CDR3 bases are TGTGCCAGCAGCTTGGGGACAGGGCAGTACTATGGCTACACCTTC. Protein: CASSLGTGQYYGYTF.

The chain combines TRBV2 with TRBJ2-2; perhaps D is TRBD1 or TRBD2 (5 bases each). Germline V CDR1 and CDR2: SNHLY, FYNNEI. V lost 6 bases and J lost 7, with 18 bases in between. The CDR3 is 15 amino acids. This CDR3 is CASRPGTPTSGELFF. The CDR3 nucleotides read TGTGCCAGCAGGCCCGGGACCCCCACAAGCGGGGAGCTGTTTTTT. The entire variable domain, with the rest obtained from reference TRBV2 and TRBJ2-2, is as follows: EPEVTQTPSHQVTQMGQEVILRCVPISNHLYFYWYRQILGQKVEFLVSFYNNEISEKSEIFDDQFSVERPDGSNFTLKIRSTKLEDSAMYFCASRPGTPTSGELFFGEGSRLTVL.

The CDR3: CASSLRGFQETQYF. Written as DNA, the CDR3 is TGTGCCAGCAGTTTAAGAGGGTTCCAAGAGACCCAGTACTTC. The chain carries TRBV27 and TRBJ2-5; possible D gene TRBD2, 5 bases. The CDR3 runs to 14 residues. Germline V CDR1 and CDR2: MNHEY, SMNVEV (reference sequence). V dropped 2 bases and J dropped 1 base, with 8 bases sitting between them.

This chain uses TRBV7-2 with TRBJ2-7; TRBD2 agrees at 10 bases. This CDR3 is built from 16 residues. The V and J ends lost 4 bases and 3 bases, in that order; junction bases with no gene match: 9. In germline, CDR1 is SGHTA, CDR2 FQGNSA. The CDR3 is CASSSLAGVIDYEQYF. The CDR3 DNA follows: TGTGCCAGCAGCTCCCTAGCGGGAGTCATTGACTACGAGCAGTACTTC.

This CDR3 reads CASSSRVGADQPQHF. The CDR3 DNA reads TGTGCCAGCAGCTCCCGTGTAGGGGCAGACCAGCCCCAGCATTTT. This chain uses TRBV5-5 with TRBJ1-5; D is possibly TRBD1 (5 bases). Germline CDR1 reads SGHKS; CDR2 reads YYEKEE (reference sequence). Between the trimmed V and J ends, which lost 3 bases and 7 bases, there was a span of 17 bases. CDR3 length: 15 amino acids.